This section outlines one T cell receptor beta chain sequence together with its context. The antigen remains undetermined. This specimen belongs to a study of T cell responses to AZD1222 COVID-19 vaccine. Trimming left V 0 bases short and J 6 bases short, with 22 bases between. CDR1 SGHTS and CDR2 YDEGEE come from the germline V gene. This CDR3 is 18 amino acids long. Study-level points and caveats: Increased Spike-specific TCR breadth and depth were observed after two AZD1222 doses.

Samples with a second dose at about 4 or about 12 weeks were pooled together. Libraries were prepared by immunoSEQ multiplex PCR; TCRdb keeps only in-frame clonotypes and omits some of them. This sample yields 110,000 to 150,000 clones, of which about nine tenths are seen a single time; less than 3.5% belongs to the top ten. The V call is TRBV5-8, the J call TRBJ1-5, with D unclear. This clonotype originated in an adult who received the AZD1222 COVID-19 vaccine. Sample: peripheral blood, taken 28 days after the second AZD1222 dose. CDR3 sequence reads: CASSLGSAGQALSQPQHF. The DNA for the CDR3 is TGTGCCAGCAGCTTGGGTTCGGCGGGCCAGGCCCTGTCTCAGCCCCAGCATTTT. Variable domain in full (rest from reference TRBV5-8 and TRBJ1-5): EAGVTQSPTHLIKTRGQQATLRCSPISGHTSVYWYQQALGLGLQFLLWYDEGEERNRGNFPPRFSGRQFPNYSSELNVNALELEDSALYLCASSLGSAGQALSQPQHFGDGTRLSIL.